The source of this TCR beta chain is a study of technical replicates of blood from several donors. Profiling relied on immunoSEQ multiplex PCR, and the TCRdb table lists in-frame clones only, not all of them. The sample gives roughly 100,000 clones, around 96% of which show up once; approximately 0.2% is in the top ten. Germline assignment: CDR1 SGHDT and CDR2 YYEEEE. V gave up 0 bases and J gave up 6 bases, with 12 bases separating them. CDR3 length: 15 residues. This clonotype originated in a human donor in good health. V usage is TRBV5-6 and J usage is TRBJ1-4; possibly TRBD1 for D (6 bases). What was sequenced was T cells isolated from PBMCs. CDR3 amino acids: CASSLASGADEKLFF. Written as DNA, the CDR3 is TGTGCCAGCAGCTTGGCCTCAGGGGCGGATGAAAAACTGTTTTTT.